The 21 T cell receptor beta chains given below trace back to one sample, sequenced in a study of early stage breast cancer tumors (dated by TCRdb to about 2017). The library relied on the immunoSEQ multiplex PCR assay. TCRdb provides this immuneACCESS table in a form limited to in-frame rearrangements. Some clones are lacking; in checked studies, under half of them reflect an unresolved V gene, and why the rest are absent is not known. The sample data list around 20,000 clones, and about four fifths of these were observed just once. Around 1.7% of the sample comes from the top ten. The sample taken for sequencing was blood. These receptors were obtained from a person between 65 and 79 years old with breast cancer.

The chain uses TRBV6-5 and TRBJ1-6, with D unresolved. The CDR3 runs to 14 residues. Trimming removed 4 bases from V and 8 bases from J, with 12 bases in between. Germline CDR1 reads MNHEY; CDR2 reads SVGAGI. The CDR3 reads CASSSAAGYSPLHF. The CDR3 DNA reads as TGTGCCAGCAGTTCTGCGGCGGGGTATTCACCCCTCCACTTT.

This chain joins TRBV7-9 and TRBJ2-3; 8 bases agree with TRBD2. The trim removed 4 bases at V and 0 bases at J, leaving 3 bases unmatched. The V gene's germline CDR1 is SEHNR and CDR2 FQNEAQ (reference sequence). CDR3 length: 15 residues. The CDR3 protein is CASSSSGWSTDTQYF. CDR3 nucleotides: TGTGCCAGCAGCTCTAGCGGGTGGAGCACAGATACGCAGTATTTT.

The chain combines TRBV11-3 with TRBJ2-1, with a possible D match to TRBD2 (5 bases). Trimming cost V 4 bases and J 9 bases, with 10 bases left between them. The CDR3 extends over 12 amino acids. From germline, CDR1 is SGHNT and CDR2 YENEEA. The CDR3 is CASSYSVGEQFF. The CDR3 DNA is TGTGCCAGCAGCTATAGCGTCGGTGAGCAGTTCTTC.

V and J are TRBV5-6 and TRBJ1-1; 12 bases map to TRBD1. The CDR3 consists of 16 residues. The germline CDR1 and CDR2 sequences are SGHDT and YYEEEE. V lost 5 bases, J lost 2 bases, and 7 bases stayed unmatched. The CDR3 DNA reads as TGTGCCAGCAGTTTTGGGACAGGGGGCCCTAACACTGAAGCTTTCTTT. This translates into CASSFGTGGPNTEAFF.

The genes are TRBV13 and TRBJ2-3; 9 bases match TRBD2. The germline gives CDR1 PRHDT, CDR2 FYEKMQ (reference sequence). The CDR3 length is 16 residues. Germline trimming cut 0 bases from V and 2 bases from J; bases unmatched to any gene: 3. CDR3 sequence: CASSLGGGGATDTQYF. In nucleotides, the CDR3 is TGTGCCAGCAGCTTAGGAGGCGGGGGGGCCACAGATACGCAGTATTTT.

This clone appeared once. The chain combines TRBV10-3 with TRBJ1-2; D remains unclear. This CDR3 spans 15 amino acids. The germline V gene has CDR1 ENHRY and CDR2 SYGVKD. Trimming removed 2 bases at V and 3 bases at J, with 13 bases between. The CDR3 sequence is CAISESEGIDYGYTF. The CDR3 DNA reads as TGTGCCATCAGTGAGAGTGAGGGTATCGACTATGGCTACACCTTC.

The chain combines TRBV19 with TRBJ1-6, with TRBD1 matching over 9 bases. The V gene's germline CDR1 is LNHDA and CDR2 SQIVND (reference sequence). V shed 5 bases and J 0 bases; nucleotides not matched to a gene: 2. This CDR3 region has 16 residues. CDR3 bases: TGTGCCAGTAGTGAGACAGGGGGCTCCTATAATTCACCCCTCCACTTT. As protein: CASSETGGSYNSPLHF.

The chain recombines TRBV10-3 with TRBJ1-2, with D hard to call. Germline V gene sequence: CDR1 ENHRY, CDR2 SYGVKD. This CDR3 spans 13 amino acids. V was cut by 2 bases and J by 6 bases, with 10 bases left in between. Here the CDR3 DNA reads TGTGCCATCAGTGAGGACTCTGCCCATGGCTACACCTTC. Protein sequence: CAISEDSAHGYTF.

Written as DNA, the CDR3 is TGTGCCAGCAGCTCAAGCGGTTATGGCTACACCTTC. Protein: CASSSSGYGYTF. This rearrangement joins TRBV11-2 to TRBJ1-2; D unclear. Trimming removed 4 bases from V and 5 bases from J, with 8 bases in between. The germline V gene encodes CDR1 SGHAT and CDR2 FQNNGV. CDR3 length: 12 amino acids.

The chain is built from TRBV5-6 and TRBJ1-2; maybe TRBD1 (5 bases). Germline-derived CDR1 and CDR2 are SGHDT and YYEEEE. Trimming stripped 2 bases from V and 4 bases from J, with 21 bases between. This CDR3 is built from 17 residues. The CDR3: CASSFLAVGDYGYGYTF. CDR3 DNA: TGTGCCAGCAGCTTTCTGGCCGTAGGGGATTACGGCTATGGCTACACCTTC.

The rearrangement uses TRBV5-1 and TRBJ2-6; maybe TRBD1 (5 bases). The V and J ends lost 9 bases and 4 bases respectively, with 14 bases between them. The CDR3 totals 14 residues. CDR1 is SGHRS and CDR2 is YFSETQ in the germline V gene. The CDR3 DNA is TGCGCCACCAAAGGGGTAGGGGGGGCCAACGTCCTGACTTTC. Protein: CATKGVGGANVLTF.

The J gene is TRBJ2-7, the V gene TRBV4-2; 9 bases agree with TRBD1. The CDR3 has 16 amino acids. Trimming removed 4 bases from V and 0 bases from J; junction bases left unmatched: 7. Per the germline V gene, CDR1 is LGHNA and CDR2 is YNFKEQ. CDR3 nucleotides: TGTGCCAGCAGCCGAGGGGGACAGGGCGTCTCCTACGAGCAGTACTTC. Its protein product is CASSRGGQGVSYEQYF.

The chain recombines TRBV5-6 with TRBJ2-7; maybe TRBD2 (6 bases). CDR3 size: 10 residues. The germline V gene has CDR1 SGHDT and CDR2 YYEEEE. Trimming shortened V by 5 bases and J by 9 bases, and 9 bases separated the two germline ends. The CDR3, as DNA: TGTGCCAGCAGTGTAGCGGCGCAGTACTTC. Amino acids: CASSVAAQYF. The variable domain in full, with the rest retrieved from reference TRBV5-6 and TRBJ2-7, is DAGVTQSPTHLIKTRGQQVTLRCSPKSGHDTVSWYQQALGQGPQFIFQYYEEEERQRGNFPDRFSGHQFPNYSSELNVNALLLGDSALYLCASSVAAQYFGPGTRLTVT.

The chain recombines TRBV7-3 with TRBJ1-1; perhaps TRBD1 as D (6 bases). Trimming took 6 bases from V and 5 from J, leaving 16 bases between them. Germline V gene lookup returns CDR1 SGHTA and CDR2 FQGTGA. CDR3 length: 14 residues. The CDR3: CASRGVGGQTEAFF. The CDR3 nucleotides are TGTGCCAGCAGGGGGGTTGGGGGCCAGACTGAAGCTTTCTTT.

The V and J genes are TRBV5-1 and TRBJ1-2; 7 bases align to TRBD1. The CDR3 sequence is 15 residues long. The germline V gene encodes CDR1 SGHRS and CDR2 YFSETQ. Trimming at V came to 0 bases and at J to 2 bases, leaving 4 bases not matched to a gene. The CDR3: CASSLGGQKNYGYTF. CDR3 DNA sequence: TGCGCCAGCAGCTTGGGGGGACAGAAAAACTATGGCTACACCTTC.

This clone has a single count. CDR3 region: CASSPTLQGNSGNTIYF. The CDR3 nucleotides are TGTGCCAGCAGCCCCACCCTACAGGGGAACTCTGGAAACACCATATATTTT. The rearrangement links TRBV9 to TRBJ1-3, with 7 bases fitting TRBD1. Germline trimming cut 4 bases from V and 0 bases from J; bases unmatched to any gene: 10. The CDR3 length is 17 residues. The V gene's germline CDR1 is SGDLS and CDR2 YYNGEE.

The chain has TRBV7-7 and TRBJ2-5, with D possibly being TRBD2 (6 bases). The germline V gene has CDR1 SSHAT and CDR2 FNYEAQ (reference sequence). The V and J ends lost 1 base and 5 bases respectively, with 8 bases between them. This CDR3 region has 13 residues. CDR3 bases: TGTGCCAGCAGCTTAGGACTAGGCGAGACCCAGTACTTC. It codes for CASSLGLGETQYF. Full variable domain (outside the CDR3, taken from reference TRBV7-7 and TRBJ2-5): GAGVSQSPRYKVTKRGQDVTLRCDPISSHATLYWYQQALGQGPEFLTYFNYEAQPDKSGLPSDRFSAERPEGSISTLTIQRTEQRDSAMYRCASSLGLGETQYFGPGTRLLVL.

This chain uses TRBV30 with TRBJ2-7; 9 bases line up with TRBD1. The V gene's germline CDR1 is GTSNPN and CDR2 SVGIG (reference sequence). V gave up 0 bases and J gave up 4 bases; unmatched junction bases: 7. This CDR3 is built from 15 residues. CDR3 nucleotide sequence: TGTGCCTGGAGTGTCGGGACAGGGATTCCGTACGAGCAGTACTTC. This gives the protein CAWSVGTGIPYEQYF.

As for this clone: Germline and junction disagree at one end, which may indicate a read error. Other nucleotide sequences in the sample specify the same CDR3. This chain joins TRBV7-9 and TRBJ1-5, with D perhaps matching TRBD1 (6 bases). CDR1 and CDR2 from the germline V gene are SEHNR and FQNEAQ (reference sequence). This CDR3 has 14 residues. The CDR3 nucleotides are TGTGCCAGTAGCTCCTGGACAGACAATCAGCCCCAGCATTTT. Protein: CASSSWTDNQPQHF.

Only one count was recorded for this clone. The chain joins TRBV30 to TRBJ1-1; TRBD1 matches at 9 bases. The germline CDR1 and CDR2 sequences are GTSNPN and SVGIG (reference sequence). This CDR3 is 14 amino acids long. V shed 3 bases, J shed 7 bases, and the junction held 9 bases outside the gene matches. CDR3 sequence (DNA): TGTGCCTGGAGCGCTCCGGACAGGGGCCTTGAAGCTTTCTTT. Translated: CAWSAPDRGLEAFF.

The gene calls are TRBV5-1 and TRBJ2-1; 8 bases fit TRBD1. V shed 0 bases and J 6 bases; nucleotides not matched to a gene: 5. The CDR3 consists of 15 residues. Germline V gene lookup returns CDR1 SGHRS and CDR2 YFSETQ. CDR3 DNA sequence: TGCGCCAGCAGCTTGGCCGGAGACAGGGGCAATGAGCAGTTCTTC. Translated, it gives CASSLAGDRGNEQFF.